A single sample gave rise to the 13 T cell receptor beta chains below, sequenced in a study of T-cell reconstitution after alpha-beta-depleted transplantation in children. Preparation of the TCRbeta library involved a method that used unique molecular identifiers. TCRdb reprocessed the PCR reads via MiXCR and lists one record per CDR3 protein. The repertoire holds about 200,000 distinct CDR3 sequences, roughly 18% seen once, with 40% to 50% in the top ten. Sequencing used PBMCs, mostly from graft donor cells, obtained 360 days after TCRalphabeta/CD19-depleted stem cell transplant. The receptors derive from a male patient between 2 and 9 years old who had a stem cell transplant for acute lymphoblastic leukemia, so the T cells may come from the graft donor.

The chain combines TRBV19 with TRBJ2-5; TRBD1 is a possible D gene (5 bases). CDR3 length: 14 residues. Germline-derived CDR1 and CDR2 are LNHDA and SQIVND (reference sequence). V shed 3 bases and J shed 4 bases, with 12 bases lying between them. Here the CDR3 reads CASSIFPQAETQYF. Written as DNA, the CDR3 is TGTGCCAGTAGTATCTTCCCACAGGCAGAGACCCAGTACTTC.

CDR3 in amino acids: CASSIDSNQPQHF. The CDR3 DNA follows: TGTGCCAGCAGTATCGATAGCAATCAGCCCCAGCATTTT. The V and J genes are TRBV2 and TRBJ1-5; D not certain. The germline V gene has CDR1 SNHLY and CDR2 FYNNEI. The CDR3 length is 13 residues. Trimming pared 5 bases from V and 0 bases from J, leaving 5 bases between.

V gene TRBV18 combines with J gene TRBJ2-1; perhaps TRBD2 as D (6 bases). Germline CDR1 and CDR2: KGHSH and LQKENI. V was pared by 3 bases and J by 1 base, with 10 bases between. The CDR3 has 15 residues. The CDR3 nucleotides are TGTGCCAGCTCACCGACGCGGGAATCCTACAATGAGCAGTTCTTC. Translated: CASSPTRESYNEQFF.

This clonotype was seen a handful of times. The CDR3 reads CASSGDRGPSTDTQYF. Written as DNA, the CDR3 is TGTGCCAGCAGTGGGGACAGGGGGCCTAGCACAGATACGCAGTATTTT. The chain links TRBV12-3 or TRBV12-4 to TRBJ2-3; TRBD1 matches 12 bases. The ends lost 5 bases at V and 0 bases at J; junction bases unmatched: 3. This CDR3 is 16 amino acids long.

The chain links TRBV20-1 to TRBJ2-1; no firm D call. Trimming stripped 2 bases from V and 3 bases from J, with 5 bases between. Germline-derived CDR1 and CDR2 are DFQATT and SNEGSKA (reference sequence). This CDR3 region has 12 residues. The CDR3 sequence: CSARLSYNEQFF. The DNA of the CDR3 is TGCAGTGCTAGACTCAGCTACAATGAGCAGTTCTTC.

The rearrangement links TRBV6-2 or TRBV6-3 to TRBJ2-7; tentatively, D is TRBD1 (6 bases). This CDR3 spans 13 amino acids. Germline-derived CDR1 and CDR2 are MNHEY and SVGEGT. V shed 2 bases and J shed 6 bases, with 11 bases lying between them. CDR3 protein: CASSYPTGLEQYF. Written as DNA, the CDR3 is TGTGCCAGCAGTTACCCAACAGGGCTCGAGCAGTACTTC.

In this sample, this clonotype turned up a few times. The chain uses TRBV7-8 and TRBJ2-1, with 8 bases fitting TRBD2. V shed 3 bases and J 2 bases; nucleotides not matched to a gene: 9. The CDR3 has 17 residues. Germline V lookup: CDR1 SGHVS, CDR2 FQNEAQ. The CDR3 DNA reads TGTGCCAGCAGCTTCCCCGGAGCGGGGGACACCTACAATGAGCAGTTCTTC. This gives the protein CASSFPGAGDTYNEQFF.

In its sample, this clonotype was seen many times. The chain links TRBV28 to TRBJ2-3, with D uncertain. CDR1 and CDR2 (germline): MDHEN, SYDVKM. The CDR3 is 11 amino acids. Trimming pared 2 bases from V and 8 bases from J, leaving 5 bases between. In DNA form, the CDR3 reads TGTGCCAGCAGTTTAGTGGGTACGCAGTATTTT. As protein: CASSLVGTQYF.

Only a few counts were recorded for this clonotype. The rearrangement joins TRBV20-1 to TRBJ2-6; D is perhaps TRBD1 or TRBD2 (5 bases each). Deletions cut 1 base from V and 0 bases from J, with 10 bases between. The CDR3 extends over 16 amino acids. Germline V CDR1 and CDR2: DFQATT, SNEGSKA (reference sequence). The CDR3 DNA is TGCAGTGCTAGAGGGGGACGGGGCTCTGGGGCCAACGTCCTGACTTTC. Translation gives CSARGGRGSGANVLTF.

This clonotype was seen repeatedly, ten times or more. The gene calls are TRBV4-3 and TRBJ1-6; 10 nucleotides line up with TRBD1. V trimming: 3 bases; J trimming: 10 bases; junction bases outside the gene matches: 3. The CDR3 has 14 residues. Germline V gene lookup returns CDR1 LGHNA and CDR2 YSLEER. The CDR3 sequence is CASSQDRGDSPLHF. The DNA of the CDR3 is TGCGCCAGCAGCCAGGACAGGGGGGACTCACCCCTCCACTTT.

A few counts support this clonotype. This chain uses TRBV4-3 with TRBJ2-2, with 7 bases lining up with TRBD1. With 0 bases clipped from V and 3 bases from J, the junction kept 13 bases outside the gene matches. There are 19 residues in the CDR3. Germline loops: CDR1 LGHNA, CDR2 YSLEER. CDR3 in DNA: TGCGCCAGCAGCCAAGATCTTACAGGGGATTTGTCCCACACCGGGGAGCTGTTTTTT. The encoded protein is CASSQDLTGDLSHTGELFF.

The rearrangement uses TRBV12-3 or TRBV12-4 and TRBJ2-3; D perhaps matches TRBD2 (6 bases). The CDR3 covers 13 residues. Trimming left V 8 bases short and J 6 bases short, with 15 bases between. For the CDR3, the DNA is TGTGCCAGCGTTCCCTCGGGGGTGGATACGCAGTATTTT. Protein sequence: CASVPSGVDTQYF.

This clonotype was counted only a few times. This chain uses TRBV20-1 with TRBJ2-3; TRBD1 is a possible D gene (5 bases). This CDR3 has 11 residues. In germline, CDR1 is DFQATT, CDR2 SNEGSKA (reference sequence). V was shortened by 6 bases and J by 3 bases, with 7 bases between the two germline ends. Here the CDR3 DNA reads TGCAGTGCGGCAGGGACAGATACGCAGTATTTT. Translation: CSAAGTDTQYF.